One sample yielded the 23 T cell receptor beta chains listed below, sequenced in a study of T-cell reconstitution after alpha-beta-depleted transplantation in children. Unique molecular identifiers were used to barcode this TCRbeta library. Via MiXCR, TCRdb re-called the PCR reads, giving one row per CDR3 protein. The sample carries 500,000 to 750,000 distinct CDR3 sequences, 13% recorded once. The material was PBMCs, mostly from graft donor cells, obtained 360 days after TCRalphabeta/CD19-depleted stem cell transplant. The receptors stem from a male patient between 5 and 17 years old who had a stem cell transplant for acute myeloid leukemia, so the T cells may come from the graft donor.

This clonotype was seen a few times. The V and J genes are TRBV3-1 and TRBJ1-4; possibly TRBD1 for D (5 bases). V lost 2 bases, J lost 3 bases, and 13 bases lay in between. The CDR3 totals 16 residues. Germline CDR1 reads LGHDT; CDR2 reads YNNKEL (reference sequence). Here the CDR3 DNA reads TGTGCCAGCAGCCAAACTCCAGGGATATCTAATGAAAAACTGTTTTTT. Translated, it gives CASSQTPGISNEKLFF.

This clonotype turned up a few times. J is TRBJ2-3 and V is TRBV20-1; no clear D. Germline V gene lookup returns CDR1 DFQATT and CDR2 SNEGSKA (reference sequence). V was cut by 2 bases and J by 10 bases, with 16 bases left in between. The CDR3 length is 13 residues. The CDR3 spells CSARSGPIGAQYF. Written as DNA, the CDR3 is TGCAGTGCTAGATCAGGCCCTATAGGCGCGCAGTATTTT.

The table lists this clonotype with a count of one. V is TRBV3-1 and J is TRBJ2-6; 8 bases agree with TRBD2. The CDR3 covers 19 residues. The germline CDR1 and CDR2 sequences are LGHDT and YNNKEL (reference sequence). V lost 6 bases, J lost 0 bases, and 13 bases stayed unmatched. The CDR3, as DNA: TGTGCCAGCAGTTTATTATACCGGGGGGGAGGCTCTGGGGCCAACGTCCTGACTTTC. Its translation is CASSLLYRGGGSGANVLTF.

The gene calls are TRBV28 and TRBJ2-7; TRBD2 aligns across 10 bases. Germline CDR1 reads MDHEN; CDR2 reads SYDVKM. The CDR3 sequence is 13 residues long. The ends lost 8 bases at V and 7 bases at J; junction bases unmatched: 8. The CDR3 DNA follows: TGTGCCAGCGTGGATAGCGGGAGGAATGAGCAGTACTTC. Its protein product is CASVDSGRNEQYF.

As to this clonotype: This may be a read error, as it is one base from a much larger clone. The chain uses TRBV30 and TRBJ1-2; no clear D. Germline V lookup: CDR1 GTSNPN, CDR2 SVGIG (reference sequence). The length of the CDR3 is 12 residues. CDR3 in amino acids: CAWSDNNYGYPF. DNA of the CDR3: TGTGCCTGGAGTGACAATAACTATGGCTACCCCTTC.

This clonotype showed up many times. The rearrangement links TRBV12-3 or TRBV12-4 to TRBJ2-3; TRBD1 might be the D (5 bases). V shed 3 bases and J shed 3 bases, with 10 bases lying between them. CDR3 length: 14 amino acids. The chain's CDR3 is CASSFWQGTDTQYF. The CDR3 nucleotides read TGTGCCAGCAGTTTTTGGCAGGGTACAGATACGCAGTATTTT.

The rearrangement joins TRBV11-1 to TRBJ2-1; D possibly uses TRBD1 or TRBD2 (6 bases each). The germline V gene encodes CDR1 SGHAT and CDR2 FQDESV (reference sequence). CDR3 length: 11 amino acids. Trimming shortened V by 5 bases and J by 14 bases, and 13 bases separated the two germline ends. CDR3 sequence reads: CASSLGGLEFF. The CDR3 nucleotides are TGTGCCAGCAGCCTAGGGGGGTTGGAGTTCTTC.

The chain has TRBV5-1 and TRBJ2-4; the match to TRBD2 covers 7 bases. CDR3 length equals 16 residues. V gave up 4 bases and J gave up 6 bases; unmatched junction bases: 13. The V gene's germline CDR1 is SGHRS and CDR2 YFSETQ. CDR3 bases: TGCGCCAGCAGCGGGGGGGGTAGCGCGGGCGGAAACATTCAGTACTTC. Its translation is CASSGGGSAGGNIQYF.

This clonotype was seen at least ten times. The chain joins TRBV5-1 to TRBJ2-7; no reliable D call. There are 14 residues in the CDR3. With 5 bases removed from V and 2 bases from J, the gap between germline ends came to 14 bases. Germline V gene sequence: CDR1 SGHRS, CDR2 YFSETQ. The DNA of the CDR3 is TGCGCCAGCAGACGTGACGGTACCCCCTACGAGCAGTACTTC. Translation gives CASRRDGTPYEQYF.

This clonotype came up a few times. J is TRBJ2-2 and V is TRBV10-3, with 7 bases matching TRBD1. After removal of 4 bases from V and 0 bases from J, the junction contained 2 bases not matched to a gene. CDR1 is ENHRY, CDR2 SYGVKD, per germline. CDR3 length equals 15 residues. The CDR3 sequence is CAISAGQSNTGELFF. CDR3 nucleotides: TGTGCCATCAGTGCGGGACAGTCGAACACCGGGGAGCTGTTTTTT.

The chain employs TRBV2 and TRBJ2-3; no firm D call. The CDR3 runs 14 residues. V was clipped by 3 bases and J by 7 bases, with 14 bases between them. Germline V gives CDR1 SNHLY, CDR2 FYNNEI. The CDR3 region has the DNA TGTGCCAGCAGTGAGGCGAGCTACCCTTATACGCAGTATTTT. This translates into CASSEASYPYTQYF. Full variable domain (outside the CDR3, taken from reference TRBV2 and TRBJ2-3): EPEVTQTPSHQVTQMGQEVILRCVPISNHLYFYWYRQILGQKVEFLVSFYNNEISEKSEIFDDQFSVERPDGSNFTLKIRSTKLEDSAMYFCASSEASYPYTQYFGPGTRLTVL.

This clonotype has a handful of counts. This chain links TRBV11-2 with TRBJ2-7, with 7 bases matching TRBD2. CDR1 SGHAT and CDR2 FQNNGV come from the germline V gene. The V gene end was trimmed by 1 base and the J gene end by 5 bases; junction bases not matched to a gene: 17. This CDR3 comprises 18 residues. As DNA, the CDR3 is TGTGCCAGCAGCTTAGGAAAGTTACGAGCGGGGTTGTGGCACGAGCAGTACTTC. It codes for CASSLGKLRAGLWHEQYF.

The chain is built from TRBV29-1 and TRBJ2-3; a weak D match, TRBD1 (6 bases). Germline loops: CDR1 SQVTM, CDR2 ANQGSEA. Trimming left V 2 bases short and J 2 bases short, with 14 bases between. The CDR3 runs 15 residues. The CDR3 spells CSVEMTGGVTDTQYF. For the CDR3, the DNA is TGCAGCGTTGAAATGACAGGTGGGGTCACAGATACGCAGTATTTT.

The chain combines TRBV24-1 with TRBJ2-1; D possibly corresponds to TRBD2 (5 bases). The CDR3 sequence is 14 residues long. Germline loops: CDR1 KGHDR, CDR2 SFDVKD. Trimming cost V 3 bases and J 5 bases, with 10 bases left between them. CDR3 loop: CATSDSPADNEQFF. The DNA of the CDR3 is TGTGCCACCAGTGATAGTCCAGCGGACAATGAGCAGTTCTTC.

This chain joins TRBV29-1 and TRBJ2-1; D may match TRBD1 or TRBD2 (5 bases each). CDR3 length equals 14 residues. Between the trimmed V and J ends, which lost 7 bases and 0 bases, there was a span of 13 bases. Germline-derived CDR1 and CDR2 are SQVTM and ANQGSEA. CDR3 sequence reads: CSELRDHSYNEQFF. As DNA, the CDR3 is TGCAGCGAGCTCCGGGACCACTCCTACAATGAGCAGTTCTTC.

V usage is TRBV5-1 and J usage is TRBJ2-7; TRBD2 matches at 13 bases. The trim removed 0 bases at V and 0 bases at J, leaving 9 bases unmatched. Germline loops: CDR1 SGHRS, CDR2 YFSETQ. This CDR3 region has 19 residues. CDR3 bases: TGCGCCAGCAGCTTGGTGTGGACTAGCGGGAGCCTTCCCTCCTACGAGCAGTACTTC. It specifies CASSLVWTSGSLPSYEQYF. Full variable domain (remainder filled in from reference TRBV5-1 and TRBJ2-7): KAGVTQTPRYLIKTRGQQVTLSCSPISGHRSVSWYQQTPGQGLQFLFEYFSETQRNKGNFPGRFSGRQFSNSRSEMNVSTLELGDSALYLCASSLVWTSGSLPSYEQYFGPGTRLTVT.

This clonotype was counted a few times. CDR3 nucleotides: TGTGCCAGCAGCCAGGCGACTAGCGGGTTACCAGATACGCAGTATTTT. Protein: CASSQATSGLPDTQYF. V and J are TRBV5-6 and TRBJ2-3, with 10 bases lining up with TRBD2. CDR3 length equals 16 residues. Germline assignment: CDR1 SGHDT and CDR2 YYEEEE. V was pared by 4 bases and J by 4 bases, with 9 bases of the junction left unmatched.

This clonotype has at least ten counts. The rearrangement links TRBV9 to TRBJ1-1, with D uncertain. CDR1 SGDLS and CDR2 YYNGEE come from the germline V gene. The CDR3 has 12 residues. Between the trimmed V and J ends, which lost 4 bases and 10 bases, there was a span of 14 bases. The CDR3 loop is CASSPQLGGAFF. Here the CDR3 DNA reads TGTGCCAGCAGCCCGCAGCTTGGCGGAGCTTTCTTT.

The CDR3 bases are TGTGCCAGCAGCCAAGATGTGGCAGGGGGCTCCTACGAGCAGTACTTC. Translation gives CASSQDVAGGSYEQYF. The genes are TRBV4-2 and TRBJ2-7, with 7 bases that match TRBD1. The J segment lost 0 bases and the V segment lost 0 bases, leaving 5 bases of the junction unmatched. Germline CDR1 is LGHNA and CDR2 is YNFKEQ. CDR3 length: 16 residues.

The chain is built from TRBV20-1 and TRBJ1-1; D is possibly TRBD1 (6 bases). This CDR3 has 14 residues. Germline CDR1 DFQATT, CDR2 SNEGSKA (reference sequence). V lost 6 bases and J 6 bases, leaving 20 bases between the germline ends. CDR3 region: CSARRGPGNPEAFF. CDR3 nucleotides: TGCAGTGCCCGACGGGGGCCTGGAAACCCTGAAGCTTTCTTT.

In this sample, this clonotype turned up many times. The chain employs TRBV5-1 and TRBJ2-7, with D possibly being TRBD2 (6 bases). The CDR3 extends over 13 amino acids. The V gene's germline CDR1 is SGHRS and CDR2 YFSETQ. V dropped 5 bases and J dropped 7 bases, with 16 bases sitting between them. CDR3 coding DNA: TGCGCCAGCAGGCCCACACGGGAGCGGGAGCAGTACTTC. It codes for CASRPTREREQYF.

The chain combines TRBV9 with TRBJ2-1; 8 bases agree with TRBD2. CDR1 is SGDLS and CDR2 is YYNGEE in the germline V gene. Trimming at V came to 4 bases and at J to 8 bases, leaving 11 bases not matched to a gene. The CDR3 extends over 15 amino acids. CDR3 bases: TGTGCCAGCAGCCCTCTAGCGGGCGTTTGGGATGAGCAGTTCTTC. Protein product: CASSPLAGVWDEQFF.

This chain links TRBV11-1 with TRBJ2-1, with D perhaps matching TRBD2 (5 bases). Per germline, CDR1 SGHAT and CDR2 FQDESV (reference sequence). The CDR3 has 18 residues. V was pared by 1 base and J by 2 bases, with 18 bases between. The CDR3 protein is CASSLVRGIESPYNEQFF. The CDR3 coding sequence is TGTGCCAGCAGCTTAGTGAGAGGGATAGAAAGTCCCTACAATGAGCAGTTCTTC.